The rows below give T cell receptor beta chains drawn from one sample of a study of glioma-infiltrating T cells after dendritic cell vaccination. Profiling relied on immunoSEQ multiplex PCR, and the TCRdb table lists in-frame clones only, not all of them. The data show 85,000 to 100,000 clones, 80% to 90% seen once. The sample here was blood, taken after dendritic cell vaccination. The receptors were sampled from a human donor with glioblastoma. The CDR3 runs from the conserved cysteine through the conserved F or W. The order of the fields is V gene, J gene, D gene, clone size, CDR3 protein, CDR3 DNA. The D gene is left open where the match is weak. Part of the rows lack a size; the others show once, few, many or a class for expanded clones.

>TRBV11-3|TRBJ1-1|.|.
CASSFSGGSEAFF
TGTGCCAGCAGCTTTTCCGGGGGGTCTGAAGCTTTCTTT
>TRBV4-1|TRBJ1-2|TRBD1|.
CASSQDERTGSRANYGYTF
TGCGCCAGCAGCCAAGATGAAAGGACAGGGTCTAGGGCTAACTATGGCTACACCTTC
>TRBV6-4|TRBJ2-3|TRBD1|.
CASSSTGGPRDTQYF
TGTGCCAGCAGTTCAACAGGGGGCCCGCGAGATACGCAGTATTTT
>TRBV6-5|TRBJ1-5|.|.
CASSYSGGGQPQHF
TGTGCCAGCAGTTACTCGGGGGGGGGCCAGCCCCAGCATTTT
>TRBV6-6|TRBJ1-5|TRBD1|.
CASRNEQGRNQPQHF
TGTGCCAGCAGAAACGAACAGGGGCGCAATCAGCCCCAGCATTTT
>TRBV11-3|TRBJ2-1|TRBD1|.
CASSLGQGRDRAWEQFF
TGTGCCAGCAGCTTAGGTCAGGGACGGGACAGGGCGTGGGAGCAGTTCTTC
>TRBV27|TRBJ1-5|.|.
CASSLRRDGPQHF
TGTGCCAGCAGTTTAAGGAGGGATGGGCCCCAGCATTTT
>TRBV7-6|TRBJ1-4|.|.
CASSNPGANEKLFF
TGTGCCAGCAGTAATCCGGGAGCGAATGAAAAACTGTTTTTT
>TRBV7-8|TRBJ2-6|.|.
CASSLTQGLLSGANVLTF
TGTGCCAGCAGCTTAACGCAGGGTCTACTTTCTGGGGCCAACGTCCTGACTTTC
>TRBV30|TRBJ1-2|.|once
CAWSVQAGNYGYTF
TGTGCCTGGAGTGTACAGGCCGGAAACTATGGCTACACCTTC
>TRBV5-1|TRBJ1-3|.|.
CASSLASQGSGNTIYF
TGCGCCAGCAGCTTGGCCAGCCAGGGCTCTGGAAACACCATATATTTT
>TRBV10-3|TRBJ2-3|.|.
CAISAGASTDTQYF
TGTGCCATCAGTGCGGGTGCCTCCACAGATACGCAGTATTTT
>TRBV29-1|TRBJ2-5|.|.
CSVDTGGETQYF
TGCAGCGTTGATACAGGAGGGGAGACCCAGTACTTC
>TRBV19|TRBJ1-1|.|.
CASSRGGHGPLNTEAFF
TGTGCCAGTAGTAGGGGGGGGCACGGACCTTTGAACACTGAAGCTTTCTTT
>TRBV23-1|TRBJ1-2|TRBD1|.
CASSLSRTGGGYTF
TGCGCCAGCAGCCTAAGTAGGACAGGGGGTGGCTACACCTTC
>TRBV5-6|TRBJ1-1|TRBD1|.
CASSRVEDRAKHEAFF
TGTGCCAGCAGCCGGGTAGAGGACAGGGCCAAACATGAAGCTTTCTTT